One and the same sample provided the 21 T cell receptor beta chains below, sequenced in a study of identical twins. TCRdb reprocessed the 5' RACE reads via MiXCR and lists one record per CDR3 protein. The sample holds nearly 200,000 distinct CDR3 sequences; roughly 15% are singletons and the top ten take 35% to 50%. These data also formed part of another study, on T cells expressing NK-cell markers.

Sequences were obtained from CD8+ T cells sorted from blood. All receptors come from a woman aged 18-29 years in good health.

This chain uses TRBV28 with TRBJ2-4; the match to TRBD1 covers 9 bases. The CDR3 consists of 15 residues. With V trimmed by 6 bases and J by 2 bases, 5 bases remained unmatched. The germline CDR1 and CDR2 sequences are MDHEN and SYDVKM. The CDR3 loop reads CASRTGGRTKNIQYF. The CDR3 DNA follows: TGTGCCAGCAGAACAGGGGGCCGTACCAAAAACATTCAGTACTTC.

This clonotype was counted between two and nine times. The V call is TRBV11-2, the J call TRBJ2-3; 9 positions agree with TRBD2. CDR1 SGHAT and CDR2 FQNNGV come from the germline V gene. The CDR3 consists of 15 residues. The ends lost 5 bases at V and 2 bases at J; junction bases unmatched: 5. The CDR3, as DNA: TGTGCCAGCAGCAGAGTAGCGGGAGACACAGATACGCAGTATTTT. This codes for CASSRVAGDTDTQYF. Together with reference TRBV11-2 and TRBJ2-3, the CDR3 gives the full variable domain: EAGVAQSPRYKIIEKRQSVAFWCNPISGHATLYWYQQILGQGPKLLIQFQNNGVVDDSQLPKDRFSAERLKGVDSTLKIQPAKLEDSAVYLCASSRVAGDTDTQYFGPGTRLTVL.

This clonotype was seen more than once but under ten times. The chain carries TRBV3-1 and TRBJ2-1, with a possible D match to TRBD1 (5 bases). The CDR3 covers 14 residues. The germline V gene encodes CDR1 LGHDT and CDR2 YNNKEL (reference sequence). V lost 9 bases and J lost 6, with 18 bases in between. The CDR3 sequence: CARGLAAATNEQFF. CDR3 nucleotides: TGTGCCAGGGGGCTGGCGGCCGCAACCAATGAGCAGTTCTTC.

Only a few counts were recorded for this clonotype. The CDR3 DNA reads TGTGCCAGCAGTGAGGGGACCCGTGGGGAGCAGTTCTTC. Amino acid sequence: CASSEGTRGEQFF. The V and J genes are TRBV6-1 and TRBJ2-1; D possibly uses TRBD1 or TRBD2 (5 bases each). The CDR3 covers 13 residues. Germline loops: CDR1 MNHNS, CDR2 SASEGT. V was cut by 3 bases and J by 10 bases, with 13 bases left in between.

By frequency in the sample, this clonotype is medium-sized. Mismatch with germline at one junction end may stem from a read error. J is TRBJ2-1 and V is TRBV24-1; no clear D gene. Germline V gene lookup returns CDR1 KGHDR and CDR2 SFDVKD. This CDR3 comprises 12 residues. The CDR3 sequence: CATSDSSNEQFF. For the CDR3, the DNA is TGTGCCACCAGTGATTCCTCCAATGAGCAGTTCTTC.

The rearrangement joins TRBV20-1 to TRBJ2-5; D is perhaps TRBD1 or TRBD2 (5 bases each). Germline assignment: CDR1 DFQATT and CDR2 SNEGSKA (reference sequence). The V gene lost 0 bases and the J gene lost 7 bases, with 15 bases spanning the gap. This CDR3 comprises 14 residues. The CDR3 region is CSARDRDGPLTQYF. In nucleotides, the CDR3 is TGCAGTGCTAGAGATAGGGACGGACCGTTGACCCAGTACTTC.

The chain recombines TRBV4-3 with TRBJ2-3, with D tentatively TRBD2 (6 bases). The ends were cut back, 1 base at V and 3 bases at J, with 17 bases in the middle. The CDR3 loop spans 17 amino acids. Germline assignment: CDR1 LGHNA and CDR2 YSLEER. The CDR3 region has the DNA TGCGCCAGCAGCCAAGTTGGGGGGTTAAAGCGTACAGATACGCAGTATTTT. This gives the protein CASSQVGGLKRTDTQYF.

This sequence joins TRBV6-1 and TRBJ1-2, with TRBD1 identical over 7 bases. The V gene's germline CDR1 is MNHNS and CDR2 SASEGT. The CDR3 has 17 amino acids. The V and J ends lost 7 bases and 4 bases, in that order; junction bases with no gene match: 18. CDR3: CASTLTGSPGFSYGYTF. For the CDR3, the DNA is TGTGCCAGCACCCTGACAGGGAGTCCGGGCTTTTCCTATGGCTACACCTTC.

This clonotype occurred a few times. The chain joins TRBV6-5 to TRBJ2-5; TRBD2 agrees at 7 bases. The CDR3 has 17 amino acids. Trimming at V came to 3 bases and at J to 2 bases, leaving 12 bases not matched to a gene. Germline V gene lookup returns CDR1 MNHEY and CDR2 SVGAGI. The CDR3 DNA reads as TGTGCCAGCAGTTATTGGGCTAGCGGAGACACTCAAGAGACCCAGTACTTC. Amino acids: CASSYWASGDTQETQYF.

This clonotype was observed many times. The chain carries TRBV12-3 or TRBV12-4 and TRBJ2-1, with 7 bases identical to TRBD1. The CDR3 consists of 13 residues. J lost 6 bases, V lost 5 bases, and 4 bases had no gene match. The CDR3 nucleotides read TGTGCCAGCAGTCCCTCAGGGGGCAATGAGCAGTTCTTC. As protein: CASSPSGGNEQFF.

The CDR3: CASSSRALSYEQYF. CDR3 sequence (DNA): TGTGCCAGCAGTTCTCGGGCCCTCTCCTACGAGCAGTACTTC. The chain recombines TRBV27 with TRBJ2-7; D is ambiguous. Trimming shortened V by 4 bases and J by 0 bases, and 10 bases separated the two germline ends. The CDR3 spans 14 residues. From germline, CDR1 is MNHEY and CDR2 SMNVEV (reference sequence).

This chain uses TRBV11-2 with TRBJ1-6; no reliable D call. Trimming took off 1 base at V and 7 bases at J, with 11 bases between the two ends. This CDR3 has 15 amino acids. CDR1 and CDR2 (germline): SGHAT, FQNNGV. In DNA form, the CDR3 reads TGTGCCAGCAGCTTAGGCTGGCTTCAGAATTCACCCCTCCACTTT. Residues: CASSLGWLQNSPLHF. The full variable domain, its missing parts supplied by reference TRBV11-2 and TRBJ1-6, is EAGVAQSPRYKIIEKRQSVAFWCNPISGHATLYWYQQILGQGPKLLIQFQNNGVVDDSQLPKDRFSAERLKGVDSTLKIQPAKLEDSAVYLCASSLGWLQNSPLHFGNGTRLTVT.

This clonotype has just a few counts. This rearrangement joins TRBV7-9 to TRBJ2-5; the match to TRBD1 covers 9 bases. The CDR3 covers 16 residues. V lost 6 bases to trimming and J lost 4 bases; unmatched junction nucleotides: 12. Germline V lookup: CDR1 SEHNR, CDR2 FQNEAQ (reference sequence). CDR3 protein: CASRDPDRGILETQYF. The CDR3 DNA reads TGTGCCAGCAGGGATCCGGACAGGGGAATTTTAGAGACCCAGTACTTC.

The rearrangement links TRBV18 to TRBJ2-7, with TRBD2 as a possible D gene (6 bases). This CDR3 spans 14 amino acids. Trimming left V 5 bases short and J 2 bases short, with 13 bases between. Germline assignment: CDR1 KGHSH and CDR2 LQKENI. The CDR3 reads CASSAGRSPYEQYF. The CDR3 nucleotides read TGTGCCAGCTCAGCGGGACGGAGCCCCTACGAGCAGTACTTC. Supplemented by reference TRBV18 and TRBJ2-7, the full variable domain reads NAGVMQNPRHLVRRRGQEARLRCSPMKGHSHVYWYRQLPEEGLKFMVYLQKENIIDESGMPKERFSAEFPKEGPSILRIQQVVRGDSAAYFCASSAGRSPYEQYFGPGTRLTVT.

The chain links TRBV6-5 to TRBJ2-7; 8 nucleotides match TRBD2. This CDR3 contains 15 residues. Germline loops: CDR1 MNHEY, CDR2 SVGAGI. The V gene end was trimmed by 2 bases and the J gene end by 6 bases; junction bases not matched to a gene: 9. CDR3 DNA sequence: TGTGCCAGCAGTTACACCGCCGGACTAGCTGCCGAGCAGTACTTC. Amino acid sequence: CASSYTAGLAAEQYF.

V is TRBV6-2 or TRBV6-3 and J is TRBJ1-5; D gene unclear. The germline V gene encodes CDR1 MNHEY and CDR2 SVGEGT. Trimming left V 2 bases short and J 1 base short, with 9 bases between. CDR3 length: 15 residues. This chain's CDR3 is CASSYGPGSNQPQHF. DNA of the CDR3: TGTGCCAGCAGTTACGGTCCCGGGAGCAATCAGCCCCAGCATTTT.

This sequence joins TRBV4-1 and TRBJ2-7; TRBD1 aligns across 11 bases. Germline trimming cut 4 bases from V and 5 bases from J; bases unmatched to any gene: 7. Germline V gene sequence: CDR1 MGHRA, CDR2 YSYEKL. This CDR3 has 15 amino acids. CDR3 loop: CASSPAPGQGDEQYF. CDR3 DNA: TGCGCCAGCAGCCCAGCCCCGGGACAGGGGGACGAGCAGTACTTC.

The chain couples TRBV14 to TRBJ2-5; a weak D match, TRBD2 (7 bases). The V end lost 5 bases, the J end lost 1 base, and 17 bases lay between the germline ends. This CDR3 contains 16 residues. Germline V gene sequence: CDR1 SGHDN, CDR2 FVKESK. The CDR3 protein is CASSMTAGAVQETQYF. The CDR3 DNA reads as TGTGCCAGCAGCATGACGGCGGGGGCCGTCCAAGAGACCCAGTACTTC.

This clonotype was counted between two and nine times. The CDR3 region is CAINVAGGNTDTQYF. CDR3 nucleotides: TGTGCCATCAACGTAGCGGGGGGAAACACAGATACGCAGTATTTT. The chain uses TRBV10-3 and TRBJ2-3, with 10 bases aligning to TRBD2. With 7 bases clipped from V and 2 bases from J, the junction kept 6 bases outside the gene matches. The CDR3 runs to 15 residues. Per the germline V gene, CDR1 is ENHRY and CDR2 is SYGVKD.

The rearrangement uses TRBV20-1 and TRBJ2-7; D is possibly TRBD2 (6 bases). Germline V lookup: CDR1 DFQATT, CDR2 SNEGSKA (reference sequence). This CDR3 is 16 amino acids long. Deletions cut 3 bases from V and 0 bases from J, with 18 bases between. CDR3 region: CSASPSGGYSSYEQYF. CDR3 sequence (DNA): TGCAGTGCTAGTCCTTCCGGGGGTTACAGCTCCTACGAGCAGTACTTC.

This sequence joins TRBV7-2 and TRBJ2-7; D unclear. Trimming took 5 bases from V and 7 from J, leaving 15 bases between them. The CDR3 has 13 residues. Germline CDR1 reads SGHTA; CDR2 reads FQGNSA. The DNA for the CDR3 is TGTGCCAGCAGCCCCGGCCTTGTGGGGGAGCAGTACTTC. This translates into CASSPGLVGEQYF. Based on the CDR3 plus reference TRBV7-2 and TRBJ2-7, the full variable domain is GAGVSQSPSNKVTEKGKDVELRCDPISGHTALYWYRQSLGQGLEFLIYFQGNSAPDKSGLPSDRFSAERTGGSVSTLTIQRTQQEDSAVYLCASSPGLVGEQYFGPGTRLTVT.